This T cell receptor (beta chain) appears in the sequencing data of a study of blood T cell repertoires in COVID-19 (dated by TCRdb to the early 2020s). Study-level background: Collaborator samples came from the United States, Italy and Spain and covered acute and convalescent phases of COVID-19. The prospective study material was composed of cDNA or gDNA derived from T cells, B-cell-depleted T cells, or PBMCs. Deeply sampled blood TCRbeta repertoires from subjects exposed to, actively infected with, or recovered from COVID-19 were included in the dataset. A freely available public database, intended as a resource for researchers studying the immune response to SARS-CoV-2, is where the repertoires were released. The samples were drawn from the first 160 participants of the ongoing ImmuneRACE study and from 1,200 or so subjects provided by 6 global collaborators. Nearly every sample came with metadata listing a de-identified subject ID, COVID-19 status, age in years and sex. HLA class I and class II types, where available, came from metadata supplied by the sample provider rather than from assay-based typing.

CDR1 and CDR2 (SGHRS, YFSETQ) derive from the germline V gene. Taken from cysteine to phenylalanine, the CDR3 has 13 residues. Just CDR3 DNA is preserved here, 39 bases in frame from base 1. Trimming costs V 4 bases and J 3 bases, and their ends lie 10 bases apart. Broad study findings and their caveats: Clinical and demographic metadata were provided uncurated, with the amount varying by source and participant.

The immunoSEQ Assay, a bias-controlled multiplex PCR, was used to amplify TCRbeta CDR3 regions from genomic DNA. For the original study's pipeline: Within the assay, amplification of reference gene primers was used to estimate how many nucleated cells each sample contained. Sequence reads were collapsed and filtered to measure the absolute abundance of every unique TCRbeta CDR3 rearrangement. For each sample, productive Simpson clonality was calculated by taking the square root of Simpson's diversity index across productive rearrangements. In its TCRdb copy, this immuneACCESS table keeps in-frame sequences only and misses some clones. Where compared with another copy, unresolved V genes explain less than half of these, and the others have no known cause. V, J and clone size were drawn from that table, and D and trimming were deduced from the DNA. This sample is represented by about 110,000 clones; roughly 90% of them were singletons. 7.5% to 9.5% of the sample is in the top ten clones.

To note about this clone: This receptor's antigen is unknown. The sample holds no much larger clone one base away, and base qualities are not on file.

A second Seattle source provided samples from volunteer blood donors who had recovered from COVID-19. Whole blood was collected in K2EDTA tubes by collaborating institutions according to the institutions' own protocols. For TCRbeta analysis, collaborators shipped samples in one of three forms: frozen whole blood, isolated PBMCs, or DNA extracted from either of those sample types. The rearranged segments are TRBV5-1 and TRBJ1-2, with TRBD1 as a weak D call on 6 bases. Sample: peripheral blood. This sequence originates from a woman between 65 and 79 years old who had recovered from COVID-19. The bases read TGCGCCAGCAGCCCAGGGGAGCACTATGGCTACACCTTC. Its protein product is CASSPGEHYGYTF.